This T cell receptor beta chain was captured by sequencing in a study of T cells in Graves' hyperthyroidism and ophthalmopathy (dated by TCRdb to about 2019). Concerning the study at large: Peripheral blood samples were taken at initial diagnosis, before any treatment was given. To identify TCR V-J signatures that set the groups apart, the researchers used a discovery cohort of 100 patients, made up of roughly 45 with Graves' ophthalmopathy and 57 with stable Graves' hyperthyroidism. Prospective prediction of ophthalmopathy was tested in an independent validation cohort consisting of 18 hyperthyroidism patients and over 15 patients who later progressed to ophthalmopathy. The roughly 90 discovery patients were divided at random into training and test sets in a 7:3 ratio. In several Graves' hyperthyroidism patients, the study also compared T-cell repertoires from thyroid tissue with T-cell repertoires from blood. Once sampling was done, hyperthyroidism patients were given methimazole at a starting dose of 30 mg daily, whereas ophthalmopathy patients were given high-dose intravenous methylprednisolone. The paper reports TCR Vbeta CDR3 sequencing of some 140 peripheral blood samples: some 44 ophthalmopathy, fewer than 80 hyperthyroidism and about 17 progressor patients.

A note on this clonotype: This receptor's antigen is unknown. No clone much larger than this one lies a single base away; base qualities are absent.

A patient counted as having stable Graves' hyperthyroidism if no progression to ophthalmopathy occurred over 18 months of follow-up. Hyperthyroidism patients were aged 18 to 65 years and newly diagnosed, with disease duration of less than 2 months. Patients with uncontrolled infections, other autoimmune diseases, pregnancy or lactation were excluded. Clinical symptoms, serum thyroxine and TRAb, thyroid ultrasound, and orbital computed tomography formed the basis for the diagnoses. Ficoll-Paque density gradient centrifugation was used to isolate PBMCs from around 10 ml of fresh peripheral blood. Trizol reagent was used to extract total RNA, and RNA quality was then checked on an Agilent 2100 Bioanalyzer. What the work shows at the level of the full study, not this receptor alone: In validation, the model predicted progression to ophthalmopathy a median of roughly 6.5 months before onset, with approximately 68% sensitivity and about 72% specificity. In cross-validation, a model built on a 13 V-J signature told ophthalmopathy apart from stable hyperthyroidism with 87.88% sensitivity and approximately 81% specificity, and in testing the same model reached 80%/75%. Blood samples also contained most of the expanded thyroid clonotypes (frequency above 0.001), which suggests that blood repertoires may reflect thyroid immune responses. Sample size was not statistically predetermined, and investigators were not blinded to group allocation.

V and J lose 1 base and 1 base, and a span of 13 bases separates them. Per the germline V gene (reference sequence), PRHDT is the CDR1 and FYEKMQ is the CDR2. Reading from cysteine to phenylalanine, the CDR3 counts 16 amino acids. Only the CDR3 region is kept as DNA, spanning 48 bases read in frame from base 1. The TCR beta CDR3 regions were amplified from RNA transcripts. A first-round RT-PCR of the TCR CDR3 used the HTBI primer set with the Qiagen OneStep RT-PCR kit. Libraries were constructed in a second round of multiplex PCR, after which size selection and purification were performed. Sequencing of the libraries was done on an Illumina HiSeq2000 using paired-end 100 bp reads. Per the source publication's procedure: Raw data were processed with SOAPnuke, discarding reads with adapters, uncalled bases, mean Phred below 15, or no exact constant-primer or identifier match. High-quality paired reads were merged with COPE v1.2.5, and unique nucleotide sequences were defined as clonotypes. MiTCR v1.1 was used to align the clonotypes against IMGT TRBV, TRBD and TRBJ reference segments. The analysis included only V-J combinations with a frequency above 0.0001, which together covered around 99% of the repertoires. The TCS score was defined as F50 (clonal expansion) divided by E x V (chaos), with BLOSUM62-based TCRdist calculated between CDR3 peptides within each V-J. Welch's t-statistics and random forest reduced around 550 V-J features to around 14, which were used in a naive Bayes classifier (R e1071). TCRdb trimmed the raw reads at Q25, called clones with MiXCR and kept productive beta chains. Every CDR3 protein is listed once, alongside the most common genes and DNA of its rows. V and J calls and clone size were set by TCRdb, not the authors. The sample has some 510,000 distinct CDR3 sequences on record, less than 25% of them singletons. Clones ranked in the top ten supply less than 30% of the sample.

This receptor chain uses TRBV13 and TRBJ1-2; a tentative D call is TRBD1 (6 bases match). The sequence derives from a young man with Graves' hyperthyroidism. The sample comprised blood. The CDR3 region reads CASSLATHRDNYGYTF. The DNA reads as follows: TGTGCCAGCAGCTTAGCAACACACAGGGATAACTATGGCTACACCTTC.